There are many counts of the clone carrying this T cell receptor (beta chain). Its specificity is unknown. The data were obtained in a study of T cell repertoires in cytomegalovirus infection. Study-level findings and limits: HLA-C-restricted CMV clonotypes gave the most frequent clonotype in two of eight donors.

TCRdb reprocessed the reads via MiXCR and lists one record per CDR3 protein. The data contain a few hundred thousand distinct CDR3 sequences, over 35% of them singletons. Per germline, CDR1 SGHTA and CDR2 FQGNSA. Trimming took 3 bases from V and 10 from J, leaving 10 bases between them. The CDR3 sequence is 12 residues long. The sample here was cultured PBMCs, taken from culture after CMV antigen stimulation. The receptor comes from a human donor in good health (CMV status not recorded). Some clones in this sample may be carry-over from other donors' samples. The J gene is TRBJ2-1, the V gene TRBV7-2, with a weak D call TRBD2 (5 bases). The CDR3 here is CASSLLAYEQFF. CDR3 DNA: TGTGCCAGCAGCTTGCTAGCATACGAGCAGTTCTTC. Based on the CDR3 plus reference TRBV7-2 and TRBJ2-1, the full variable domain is GAGVSQSPSNKVTEKGKDVELRCDPISGHTALYWYRQSLGQGLEFLIYFQGNSAPDKSGLPSDRFSAERTGGSVSTLTIQRTQQEDSAVYLCASSLLAYEQFFGPGTRLTVL.